A single sample gave rise to the 2 T cell receptor beta chains below, sequenced in a study of shared T cell receptors in the human thymus. Using immunoSEQ multiplex PCR, the repertoire was profiled, and TCRdb retains in-frame clones only, with some absent. The sample includes some 700,000 clones, 80% to 90% of them seen just once. These data are also associated with another study on human thymus T cells.

Sequencing was done on a sample of thymocytes. These receptors all come from a girl under three years old with a congenital heart defect.

The chain links TRBV27 to TRBJ1-2; 10 bases agree with TRBD1. The CDR3 loop spans 13 amino acids. Germline assignment: CDR1 MNHEY and CDR2 SMNVEV (reference sequence). The trim removed 6 bases at V and 6 bases at J, leaving 4 bases unmatched. The CDR3 coding sequence is TGTGCCAGCAGACGTGACAGGGGGCATGGCTACACCTTC. Translation gives CASRRDRGHGYTF.

The V gene is TRBV15, the J gene TRBJ1-5; D not certain. The CDR3 is 19 amino acids. Germline lookup yields CDR1 LNHNV and CDR2 YYDKDF (reference sequence). V was shortened by 0 bases and J by 6 bases, with 24 bases between the two germline ends. CDR3 bases: TGTGCCACCAGCAGAGATAACGAAACATTTCCGGGAGGAGGTCAGCCCCAGCATTTT. Protein sequence: CATSRDNETFPGGGQPQHF.